Listed here are 3 T cell receptor beta chains from one sample, sequenced in a study of cytomegalovirus exposure and HLA in healthy donors. PCR employed 60 Vbeta and 13 Jbeta primers. Data came from immunoSEQ multiplex PCR; TCRdb stores just in-frame clones and leaves some out. The sample has about 160,000 clones; over 75% are singletons. Sequencing input: PBMCs. The receptors shown here come from a man aged 40-55 years in good health and CMV-seronegative.

The chain is built from TRBV7-2 and TRBJ2-2; D possibly corresponds to TRBD1 (7 bases). The ends were cut back, 1 base at V and 5 bases at J, with 11 bases in the middle. Germline V gene sequence: CDR1 SGHTA, CDR2 FQGNSA. The CDR3 loop spans 15 amino acids. As DNA, the CDR3 is TGTGCCAGCAGCTTAGTCAGGGGGGATACCGGGGAGCTGTTTTTT. Its protein is CASSLVRGDTGELFF.

This clone was detected once. This sequence joins TRBV20-1 and TRBJ1-4, with D perhaps matching TRBD1 (5 bases). The CDR3 contains 11 residues. V dropped 6 bases and J dropped 8 bases, with 10 bases sitting between them. Germline V gives CDR1 DFQATT, CDR2 SNEGSKA (reference sequence). In DNA form, the CDR3 reads TGCAGTGCAGCTAACAGGGAAAAACTGTTTTTT. Its translation: CSAANREKLFF.

The J gene is TRBJ1-4, the V gene TRBV6-5; perhaps TRBD1 as D (5 bases). Between the trimmed V and J ends, which lost 2 bases and 8 bases, there was a span of 12 bases. Germline CDR1 MNHEY, CDR2 SVGAGI. CDR3 length equals 14 residues. CDR3 region: CASSYQTESEKLFF. In DNA, the CDR3 is TGTGCCAGCAGTTACCAGACAGAATCCGAAAAACTGTTTTTT.